This record concerns one TCR beta chain sequence. Since a much larger clone is just one base distant, this may be a read error. The sample originates from a study of CD8+CD57+ T cells in acquired aplastic anemia. Study at large: The average for DNA from sorted CD4+ and CD8+ cells was roughly 3 ug.

CDR3 size: 15 residues. Per the germline V gene, CDR1 is SGHTA and CDR2 is FQGTGA. Template material for TCR beta VDJ and CDR3 profiling consisted of genomic DNA. TCRdb ran MiXCR on the reads and lists one entry per CDR3 protein. The sample carries about half a million distinct CDR3 sequences, approximately 32% recorded once. Patients chosen for sequencing had shown CD8+CD57+ cell expansion by flow cytometry. This clonotype was obtained from a human donor with aplastic anemia. This chain connects TRBV7-3 to TRBJ2-1; D may be TRBD1 (5 bases). Judging by the DNA end, TRBJ2-7 fits better; the J call may be wrong. Specimen: sorted CD4+, CD8+, or CD8+CD57+ T cells (not recorded which) from PBMCs. DNA for the CDR3: TGTGCCAGCAGCTTAGGGGCAGATGCCCCCTACGAGCAGTACTTC. Translated: CASSLGADAPYEQYF.